Below, 5 T cell receptor beta chains from the same sample are listed, as sequenced in a study of blood T cell repertoires in COVID-19. Clones were sequenced by immunoSEQ multiplex PCR, and TCRdb holds only the in-frame ones, with some missing. This table holds more than 95,000 clones, about 79% found once. Sample: peripheral blood. These TCRs come from a woman older than 75 with active or convalescent COVID-19.

This clone was observed a few times. The rearrangement uses TRBV6-5 and TRBJ2-5; TRBD1 aligns across 9 bases. Per germline, CDR1 MNHEY and CDR2 SVGAGI. The CDR3 covers 14 residues. The junction had 0 bases not matched to a gene; V was cut back by 2 bases and J by 2 bases. CDR3 amino acids: CASSYGTGQETQYF. As DNA, the CDR3 is TGTGCCAGCAGTTACGGGACAGGGCAAGAGACCCAGTACTTC.

This clone has more than one count but fewer than ten. The CDR3 loop reads CASRHPDRSFSPLHF. The DNA of the CDR3 is TGTGCCAGCAGACATCCCGACAGGTCTTTTTCACCCCTCCACTTT. The chain joins TRBV6-5 to TRBJ1-6; TRBD1 is a possible D gene (6 bases). This CDR3 spans 15 amino acids. The V end was cut by 6 bases, the J end by 9 bases, with 18 bases between. Germline assignment: CDR1 MNHEY and CDR2 SVGAGI.

V gene TRBV5-4 combines with J gene TRBJ2-7, with 7 nucleotides matching TRBD1. V shed 2 bases and J 4 bases; nucleotides not matched to a gene: 6. The CDR3 totals 14 residues. Looked up from germline, CDR1 is SGHNT and CDR2 is YYREEE (reference sequence). The chain's CDR3 is CASSLPGQPYEQYF. Here the CDR3 DNA reads TGTGCCAGCAGCTTACCGGGACAGCCATACGAGCAGTACTTC.

The chain uses TRBV7-3 and TRBJ2-3; 7 bases fit TRBD2. The V gene end was trimmed by 2 bases and the J gene end by 3 bases; junction bases not matched to a gene: 8. Germline CDR1 reads SGHTA; CDR2 reads FQGTGA. This CDR3 is 16 amino acids long. The CDR3 DNA reads TGTGCCAGCAGCTTAGTCTCGCGGGAGTCGACAGATACGCAGTATTTT. The encoded protein is CASSLVSRESTDTQYF.

V gene TRBV9 combines with J gene TRBJ1-1; 7 bases match TRBD1. The CDR3 consists of 16 residues. The trim removed 3 bases at V and 6 bases at J, leaving 14 bases unmatched. Looked up from germline, CDR1 is SGDLS and CDR2 is YYNGEE. For the CDR3, the DNA is TGTGCCAGCAGCGCGAGCCATCAGGGGGTTCAAGCTGAAGCTTTCTTT. It encodes CASSASHQGVQAEAFF.